Following are 16 T cell receptor beta chains from one sample sequenced in a study of cytomegalovirus exposure and HLA in healthy donors. PCR was performed using 60 Vbeta and 13 Jbeta primers. Sequencing was performed with immunoSEQ multiplex PCR; in TCRdb, only in-frame clones are kept and a portion is missing. The top ten hold over 5% of the sample, which has roughly 100,000 clones, approximately 84% seen once. The specimen was PBMCs. The source of these receptors is a woman between 18 and 29 years old in good health and CMV-seropositive.

The chain carries TRBV27 and TRBJ2-3; D might be TRBD2 (5 bases). V was pared by 9 bases and J by 1 base, with 14 bases between. This CDR3 is built from 14 residues. The V gene's germline CDR1 is MNHEY and CDR2 SMNVEV (reference sequence). The CDR3: CASCSGYCTDTQYF. CDR3 sequence (DNA): TGTGCCAGTTGCAGCGGTTACTGCACAGATACGCAGTATTTT.

In this sample, this clone turned up once. This chain uses TRBV7-2 with TRBJ2-3; 13 nucleotides match TRBD2. Trimming removed 5 bases from V and 4 bases from J; junction bases left unmatched: 3. The V gene's germline CDR1 is SGHTA and CDR2 FQGNSA. CDR3 size: 15 residues. Here the CDR3 DNA reads TGTGCCAGCAGCCTGGGACTAGCGGGGTCAGATACGCAGTATTTT. Protein sequence: CASSLGLAGSDTQYF.

The chain recombines TRBV5-1 with TRBJ2-5, with D unclear. Germline loops: CDR1 SGHRS, CDR2 YFSETQ. The CDR3 contains 13 residues. V lost 4 bases to trimming and J lost 2 bases, with 9 bases between them. DNA of the CDR3: TGCGCCAGCAGCGGCAGTACACAAGAGACCCAGTACTTC. Protein sequence: CASSGSTQETQYF.

The chain is built from TRBV11-2 and TRBJ1-5; 7 bases are shared with TRBD1. Germline V gene sequence: CDR1 SGHAT, CDR2 FQNNGV. CDR3 length: 15 amino acids. The junction had 2 bases not matched to a gene; V was cut back by 1 base and J by 2 bases. This chain's CDR3 is CASSLGQGGNQPQHF. DNA for the CDR3: TGTGCCAGCAGCTTAGGACAGGGTGGCAATCAGCCCCAGCATTTT.

This clone is a singleton in its sample. V usage is TRBV6-1 and J usage is TRBJ1-2; weak D call: TRBD1 (5 bases). The V end was cut by 8 bases, the J end by 4 bases, with 14 bases between. CDR1 is MNHNS and CDR2 is SASEGT in the germline V gene. The CDR3 is made up of 13 amino acids. The CDR3 region has the DNA TGTGCCAGCCTTCCCCGGGGGATCTATGGCTACACCTTC. Protein: CASLPRGIYGYTF.

This sequence joins TRBV29-1 and TRBJ2-2, with a possible D match to TRBD2 (6 bases). This CDR3 is built from 14 residues. The ends were cut back, 6 bases at V and 6 bases at J, with 17 bases in the middle. Germline CDR1 reads SQVTM; CDR2 reads ANQGSEA. In DNA form, the CDR3 reads TGCAGCGTAGCTCCGGGACTCTCCCCCGGGGAGCTGTTTTTT. It is translated as CSVAPGLSPGELFF.

The CDR3 DNA follows: TGTGCCAGCAGCTTAGCGGGGGGGAACACTGAAGCTTTCTTT. Its protein product is CASSLAGGNTEAFF. The gene calls are TRBV7-2 and TRBJ1-1; TRBD1 is a possible D gene (5 bases). V was clipped by 0 bases and J by 1 base, with 6 bases between them. The germline gives CDR1 SGHTA, CDR2 FQGNSA. CDR3 length: 14 amino acids.

This clone appeared a single time. The rearrangement links TRBV10-2 to TRBJ2-1; TRBD1 aligns across 10 bases. The CDR3 length is 15 residues. The V gene end was trimmed by 1 base and the J gene end by 3 bases; junction bases not matched to a gene: 0. Per germline, CDR1 WSHSY and CDR2 SAAADI. CDR3 region: CASSEWTGGYNEQFF. DNA for the CDR3: TGCGCCAGCAGTGAGTGGACAGGGGGCTACAATGAGCAGTTCTTC.

This clone was picked up many times. V and J are TRBV21-1 and TRBJ1-1. TRBV21-1 counts as a pseudogene. The CDR3 is 12 residues long. The CDR3 nucleotides are TGTGCCAGCAGCGATTGGGGACTTGAAGCTTTCTTT. Encoded protein: CASSDWGLEAFF.

V and J are TRBV19 and TRBJ1-5; a possible D gene is TRBD1 (5 bases). Between the trimmed V and J ends, which lost 3 bases and 12 bases, there was a span of 21 bases. The CDR3 is 15 residues long. Germline assignment: CDR1 LNHDA and CDR2 SQIVND (reference sequence). The CDR3 protein is CASSIGGDVGNFQHF. The DNA for the CDR3 is TGTGCCAGTAGTATTGGGGGGGACGTTGGTAATTTCCAGCATTTT.

CDR3 amino acids: CASSQVYRGRDGYTF. The DNA for the CDR3 is TGCGCCAGCAGCCAAGTTTACAGGGGCAGGGATGGCTACACCTTC. The rearrangement uses TRBV4-1 and TRBJ1-2, with 7 bases identical to TRBD1. The CDR3 is made up of 15 amino acids. Germline values: CDR1 MGHRA, CDR2 YSYEKL. Unmatched junction bases numbered 8, after V lost 1 base and J lost 6 bases.

This clone has just one count. The gene calls are TRBV28 and TRBJ2-7; no firm D call. Germline loops: CDR1 MDHEN, CDR2 SYDVKM. The V end lost 7 bases, the J end lost 2 bases, and 12 bases lay between the germline ends. The CDR3 contains 13 residues. The CDR3 region is CASTNGFTYEQYF. The CDR3 DNA sequence: TGTGCCAGCACGAACGGTTTTACCTACGAGCAGTACTTC.

This chain links TRBV6-5 with TRBJ2-5; 8 nucleotides line up with TRBD1. The closer fit of TRBJ2-7 to the DNA end suggests the J call may be wrong. Germline CDR1 is MNHEY and CDR2 is SVGAGI. This CDR3 comprises 16 residues. In nucleotides, the CDR3 is TGTGCCAGCAGTTACTCGACGGTCCAGGGGGCGTACGAGCAGTACTTC. As protein: CASSYSTVQGAYEQYF.

The CDR3, as DNA: TGTGCCAGCAGCTTAGGACTAGCGGGGACCCAGGGGGAGACCCAGTACTTC. Translating it yields CASSLGLAGTQGETQYF. The chain recombines TRBV7-9 with TRBJ2-5; TRBD2 aligns across 11 bases. The CDR3 length is 17 residues. Trimming cost V 1 base and J 5 bases; bases outside gene matches: 9. Germline-derived CDR1 and CDR2 are SEHNR and FQNEAQ (reference sequence).

V usage is TRBV5-4 and J usage is TRBJ2-3; D possibly corresponds to TRBD2 (5 bases). This CDR3 is 12 amino acids long. The germline CDR1 and CDR2 sequences are SGHNT and YYREEE (reference sequence). Trimming stripped 5 bases from V and 9 bases from J, with 13 bases between. The CDR3 DNA sequence: TGTGCCAGCAGGATAGACTCGGGAACGCAGTATTTT. It yields the protein CASRIDSGTQYF. Looking up the rest from reference TRBV5-4 and TRBJ2-3 gives the full variable domain: ETGVTQSPTHLIKTRGQQVTLRCSSQSGHNTVSWYQQALGQGPQFIFQYYREEENGRGNFPPRFSGLQFPNYSSELNVNALELDDSALYLCASRIDSGTQYFGPGTRLTVL.

V is TRBV2 and J is TRBJ2-1; the D gene is possibly TRBD2 (6 bases). The CDR3 runs 15 residues. Germline CDR1 is SNHLY and CDR2 is FYNNEI. The V end lost 6 bases, the J end lost 4 bases, and 16 bases lay between the germline ends. The CDR3 nucleotides are TGTGCCAGCAGCGACCCGGTGACTAGGTACAATGAGCAGTTCTTC. It yields the protein CASSDPVTRYNEQFF.